This T cell receptor (beta chain) was captured by sequencing in a study of early T cells in non-severe SARS-CoV-2 infection. As for the study in general: Chains stayed unpaired after sequencing of bulk RNA from unsorted whole blood. Study-wide results and limits: Using VDJdb, the matching emphasized anti-spike CD8 responses while missing private and CD4 specificities.

The V and J ends lost 0 bases and 5 bases, in that order; junction bases with no gene match: 2. The CDR3 is made up of 15 amino acids. Germline V gene data show CDR1 as LNHNV and CDR2 as YYDKDF (reference sequence). Regarding this clonotype: The antigen remains unidentified.

In the library, individual cDNA molecules carried attached unique molecular identifiers. In TCRdb, the 5' RACE reads were re-called with MiXCR into one record per CDR3 protein. This sample carries around 40,000 distinct CDR3 sequences, about 9.9% of them seen once, and the ten largest clones take 21%. The J gene is TRBJ2-1, the V gene TRBV15; 9 bases fit TRBD1. This clonotype originated in an adult who was a healthcare worker with PCR-confirmed SARS-CoV-2 infection or an uninfected control (not recorded which). Sequenced input: whole blood. CDR3 DNA: TGTGCCACCAGCAGAGACGGGACAGGGAACAATGAGCAGTTCTTC. Translation gives CATSRDGTGNNEQFF.